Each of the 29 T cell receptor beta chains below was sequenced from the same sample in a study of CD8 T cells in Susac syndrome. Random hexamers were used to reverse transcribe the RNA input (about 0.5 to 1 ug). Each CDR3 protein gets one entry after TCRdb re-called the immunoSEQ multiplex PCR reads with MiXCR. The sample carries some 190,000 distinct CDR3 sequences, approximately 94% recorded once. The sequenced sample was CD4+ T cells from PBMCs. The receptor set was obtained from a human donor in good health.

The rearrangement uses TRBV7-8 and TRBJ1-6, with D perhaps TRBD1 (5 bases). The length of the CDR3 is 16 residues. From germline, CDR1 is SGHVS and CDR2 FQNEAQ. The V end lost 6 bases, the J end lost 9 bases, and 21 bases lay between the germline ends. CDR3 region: CASSTSGANRGSPLHF. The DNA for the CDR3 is TGTGCCAGCAGTACCAGCGGGGCCAATAGGGGTTCACCCCTCCACTTT.

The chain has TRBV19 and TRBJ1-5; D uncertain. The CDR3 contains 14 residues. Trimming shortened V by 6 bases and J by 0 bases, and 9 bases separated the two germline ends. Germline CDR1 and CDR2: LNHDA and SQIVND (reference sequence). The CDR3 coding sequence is TGTGCCAGTAGCTCTCAGAATAGCAATCAGCCCCAGCATTTT. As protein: CASSSQNSNQPQHF. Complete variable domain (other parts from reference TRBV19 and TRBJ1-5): DGGITQSPKYLFRKEGQNVTLSCEQNLNHDAMYWYRQDPGQGLRLIYYSQIVNDFQKGDIAEGYSVSREKKESFPLTVTSAQKNPTAFYLCASSSQNSNQPQHFGDGTRLSIL.

CDR3 sequence: CSVVTASDTQYF. The CDR3 bases are TGCAGCGTTGTGACGGCTTCAGATACGCAGTATTTT. The chain joins TRBV29-1 to TRBJ2-3; no firm D call. Trimming left V 4 bases short and J 4 bases short, with 9 bases between. Germline CDR1 is SQVTM and CDR2 is ANQGSEA. The CDR3 consists of 12 residues.

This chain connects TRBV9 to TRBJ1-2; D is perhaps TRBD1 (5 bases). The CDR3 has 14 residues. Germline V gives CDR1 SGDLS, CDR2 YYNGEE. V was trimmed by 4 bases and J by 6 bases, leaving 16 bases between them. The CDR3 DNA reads TGTGCCAGCAGCCGGGAACCGGGGGGGGATGGCTACACCTTC. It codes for CASSREPGGDGYTF.

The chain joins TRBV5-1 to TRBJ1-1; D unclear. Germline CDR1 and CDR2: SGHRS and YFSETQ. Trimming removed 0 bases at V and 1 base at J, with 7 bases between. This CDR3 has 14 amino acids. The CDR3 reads CASSLEIRNTEAFF. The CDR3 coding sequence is TGCGCCAGCAGCTTGGAAATCAGGAACACTGAAGCTTTCTTT.

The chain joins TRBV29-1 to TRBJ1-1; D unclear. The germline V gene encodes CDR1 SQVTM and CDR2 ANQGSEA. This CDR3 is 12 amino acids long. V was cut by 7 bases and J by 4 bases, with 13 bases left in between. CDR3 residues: CSGGWGATEAFF. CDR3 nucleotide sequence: TGCAGCGGGGGATGGGGAGCCACTGAAGCTTTCTTT.

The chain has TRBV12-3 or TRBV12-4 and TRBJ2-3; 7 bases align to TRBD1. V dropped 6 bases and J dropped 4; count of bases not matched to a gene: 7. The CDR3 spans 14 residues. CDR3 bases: TGTGCCAGCAGCATTACAGGGGCTTCAGATACGCAGTATTTT. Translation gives CASSITGASDTQYF.

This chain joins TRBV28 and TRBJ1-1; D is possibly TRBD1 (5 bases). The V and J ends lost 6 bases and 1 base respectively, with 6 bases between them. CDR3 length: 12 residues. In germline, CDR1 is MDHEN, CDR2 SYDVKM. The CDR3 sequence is CASSTGNTEAFF. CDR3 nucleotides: TGTGCCAGCAGCACAGGGAACACTGAAGCTTTCTTT.

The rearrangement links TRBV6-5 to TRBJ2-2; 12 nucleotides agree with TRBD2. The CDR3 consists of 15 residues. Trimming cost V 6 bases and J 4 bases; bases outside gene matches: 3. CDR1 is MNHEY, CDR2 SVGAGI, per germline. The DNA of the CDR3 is TGTGCCAGCAGCCGGACTAGCGGGATCACCGGGGAGCTGTTTTTT. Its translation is CASSRTSGITGELFF.

The CDR3 region is CASSLALGTGTAEAFF. Written as DNA, the CDR3 is TGTGCCAGCAGCTTAGCGCTGGGTACAGGGACGGCTGAAGCTTTCTTT. This chain joins TRBV7-9 and TRBJ1-1, with D tentatively TRBD1 (6 bases). The CDR3 runs to 16 residues. The V end lost 0 bases, the J end lost 6 bases, and 17 bases lay between the germline ends. CDR1 is SEHNR and CDR2 is FQNEAQ in the germline V gene (reference sequence). The entire variable domain, with the rest obtained from reference TRBV7-9 and TRBJ1-1, is as follows: DTGVSQNPRHKITKRGQNVTFRCDPISEHNRLYWYRQTLGQGPEFLTYFQNEAQLEKSRLLSDRFSAERPKGSFSTLEIQRTEQGDSAMYLCASSLALGTGTAEAFFGQGTRLTVV.

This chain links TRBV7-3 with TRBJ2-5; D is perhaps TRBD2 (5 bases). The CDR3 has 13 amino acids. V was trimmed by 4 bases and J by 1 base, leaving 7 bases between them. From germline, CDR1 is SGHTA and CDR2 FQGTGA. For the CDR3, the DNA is TGTGCCAGCAGCTGGAGGTTCCAAGAGACCCAGTACTTC. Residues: CASSWRFQETQYF.

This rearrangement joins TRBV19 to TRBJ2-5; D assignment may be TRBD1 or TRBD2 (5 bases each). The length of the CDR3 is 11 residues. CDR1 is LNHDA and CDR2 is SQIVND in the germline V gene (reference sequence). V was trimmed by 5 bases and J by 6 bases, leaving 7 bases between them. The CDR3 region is CASSEGKTQYF. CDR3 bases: TGTGCCAGTAGTGAGGGGAAGACCCAGTACTTC.

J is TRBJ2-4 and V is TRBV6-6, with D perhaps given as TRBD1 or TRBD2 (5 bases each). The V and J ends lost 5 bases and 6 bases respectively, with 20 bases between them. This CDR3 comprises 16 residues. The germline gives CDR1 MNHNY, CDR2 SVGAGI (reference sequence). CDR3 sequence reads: CASSRKGPGSGNIQYF. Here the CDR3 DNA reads TGTGCCAGCAGTCGCAAGGGACCCGGGTCCGGAAACATTCAGTACTTC.

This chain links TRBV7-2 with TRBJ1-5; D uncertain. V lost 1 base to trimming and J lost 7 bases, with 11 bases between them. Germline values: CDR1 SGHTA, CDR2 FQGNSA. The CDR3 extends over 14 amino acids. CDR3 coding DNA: TGTGCCAGCAGCTTAGATGGAGGGAGACAGCCCCAGCATTTT. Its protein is CASSLDGGRQPQHF.

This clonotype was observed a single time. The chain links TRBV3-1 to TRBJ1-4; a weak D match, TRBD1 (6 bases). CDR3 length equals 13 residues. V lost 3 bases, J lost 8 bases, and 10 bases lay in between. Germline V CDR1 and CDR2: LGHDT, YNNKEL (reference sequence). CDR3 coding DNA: TGTGCCAGCAGCCAGAGGACAGAGGAAAAACTGTTTTTT. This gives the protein CASSQRTEEKLFF.

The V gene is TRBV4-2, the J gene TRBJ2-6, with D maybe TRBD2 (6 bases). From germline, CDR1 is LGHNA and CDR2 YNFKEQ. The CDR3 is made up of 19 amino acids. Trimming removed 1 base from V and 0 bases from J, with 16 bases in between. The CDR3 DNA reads TGTGCCAGCAGCCAAGGTTCGCCTAGGGGAGGCTCTGGGGCCAACGTCCTGACTTTC. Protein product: CASSQGSPRGGSGANVLTF.

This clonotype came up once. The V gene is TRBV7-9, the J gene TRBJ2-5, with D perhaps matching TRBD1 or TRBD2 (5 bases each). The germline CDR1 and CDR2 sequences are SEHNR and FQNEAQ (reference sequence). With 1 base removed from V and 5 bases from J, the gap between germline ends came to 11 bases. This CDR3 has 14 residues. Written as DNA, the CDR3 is TGTGCCAGCAGCTTAGGTAGCAGGGAGGAGACCCAGTACTTC. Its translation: CASSLGSREETQYF.

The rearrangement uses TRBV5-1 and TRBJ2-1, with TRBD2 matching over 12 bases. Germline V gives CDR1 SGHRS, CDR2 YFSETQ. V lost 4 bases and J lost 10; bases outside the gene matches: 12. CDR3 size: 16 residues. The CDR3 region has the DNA TGCGCCAGCAGCCCCCCTAGCGGGGGGGCTCGGAGAGAGCAGTTCTTC. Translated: CASSPPSGGARREQFF.

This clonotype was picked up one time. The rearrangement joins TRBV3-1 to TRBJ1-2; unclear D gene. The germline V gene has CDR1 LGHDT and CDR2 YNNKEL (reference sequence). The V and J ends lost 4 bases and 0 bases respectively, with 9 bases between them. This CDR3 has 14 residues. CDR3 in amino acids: CASSRGRANYGYTF. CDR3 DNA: TGTGCCAGCAGCCGAGGCAGAGCTAACTATGGCTACACCTTC. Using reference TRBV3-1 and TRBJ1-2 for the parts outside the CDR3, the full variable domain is DTAVSQTPKYLVTQMGNDKSIKCEQNLGHDTMYWYKQDSKKFLKIMFSYNNKELIINETVPNRFSPKSPDKAHLNLHINSLELGDSAVYFCASSRGRANYGYTFGSGTRLTVV.

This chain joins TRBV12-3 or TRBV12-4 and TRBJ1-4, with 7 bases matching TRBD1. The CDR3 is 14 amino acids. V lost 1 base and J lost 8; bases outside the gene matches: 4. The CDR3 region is CASSLGGGTEKLFF. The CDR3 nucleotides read TGTGCCAGCAGTTTAGGAGGGGGCACCGAAAAACTGTTTTTT.

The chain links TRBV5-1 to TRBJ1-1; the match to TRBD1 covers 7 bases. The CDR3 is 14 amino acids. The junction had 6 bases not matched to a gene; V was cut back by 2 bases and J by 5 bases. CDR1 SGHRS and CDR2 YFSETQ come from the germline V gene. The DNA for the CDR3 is TGCGCCAGCAGCTTAGGGGGCTGGTCTACTGAAGCTTTCTTT. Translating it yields CASSLGGWSTEAFF.

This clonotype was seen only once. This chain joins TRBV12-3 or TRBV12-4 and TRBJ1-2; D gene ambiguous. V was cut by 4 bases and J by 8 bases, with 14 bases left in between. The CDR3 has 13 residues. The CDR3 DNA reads TGTGCCAGCAGTTCTGGAGGCCCGGAGGGCTACACCTTC. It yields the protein CASSSGGPEGYTF.

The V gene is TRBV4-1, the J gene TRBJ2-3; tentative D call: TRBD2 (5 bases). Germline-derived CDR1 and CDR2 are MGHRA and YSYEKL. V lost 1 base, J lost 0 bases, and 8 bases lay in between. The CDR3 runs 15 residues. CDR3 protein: CASSQGERSTDTQYF. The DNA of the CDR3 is TGCGCCAGCAGCCAAGGTGAGCGGAGCACAGATACGCAGTATTTT.

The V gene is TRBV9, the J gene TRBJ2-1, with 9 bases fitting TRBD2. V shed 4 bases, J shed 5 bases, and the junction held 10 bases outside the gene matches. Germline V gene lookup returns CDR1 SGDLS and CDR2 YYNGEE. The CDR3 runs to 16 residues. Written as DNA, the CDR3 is TGTGCCAGCAGCCTCCAGACTAGCGGTATGAACAATGAGCAGTTCTTC. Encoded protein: CASSLQTSGMNNEQFF. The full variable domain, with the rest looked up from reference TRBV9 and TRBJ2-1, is DSGVTQTPKHLITATGQRVTLRCSPRSGDLSVYWYQQSLDQGLQFLIQYYNGEERAKGNILERFSAQQFPDLHSELNLSSLELGDSALYFCASSLQTSGMNNEQFFGPGTRLTVL.

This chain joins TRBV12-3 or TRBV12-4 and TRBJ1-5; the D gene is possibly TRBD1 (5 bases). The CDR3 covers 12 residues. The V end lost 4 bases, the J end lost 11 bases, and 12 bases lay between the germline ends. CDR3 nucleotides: TGTGCCAGCAGTTCAAGCCGGGGGTCCCAGCATTTT. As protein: CASSSSRGSQHF.

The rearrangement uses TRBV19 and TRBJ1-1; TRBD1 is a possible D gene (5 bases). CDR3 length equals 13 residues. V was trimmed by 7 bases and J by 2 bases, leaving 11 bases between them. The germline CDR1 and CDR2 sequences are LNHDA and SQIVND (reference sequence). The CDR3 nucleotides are TGTGCCAGTAAAGCCGGGACTAACACTGAAGCTTTCTTT. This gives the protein CASKAGTNTEAFF.

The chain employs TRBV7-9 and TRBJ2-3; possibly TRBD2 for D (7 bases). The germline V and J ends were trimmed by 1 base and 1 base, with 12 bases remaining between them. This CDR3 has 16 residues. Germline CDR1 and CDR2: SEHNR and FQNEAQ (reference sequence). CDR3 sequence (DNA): TGTGCCAGCAGCTTAGGGGGGGGCCACCGCACAGATACGCAGTATTTT. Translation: CASSLGGGHRTDTQYF.

The CDR3 bases are TGTGCCAGCAGTTTATCTTCCGGGGGCGGCTACACCTTC. This translates into CASSLSSGGGYTF. The chain joins TRBV28 to TRBJ1-2; TRBD1 is a possible D gene (6 bases). The CDR3 runs 13 residues. V lost 1 base and J lost 8, with 11 bases in between. CDR1 is MDHEN, CDR2 SYDVKM, per germline.

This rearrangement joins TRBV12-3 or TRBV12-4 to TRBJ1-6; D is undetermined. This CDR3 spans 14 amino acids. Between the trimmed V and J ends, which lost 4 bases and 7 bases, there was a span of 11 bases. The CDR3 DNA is TGTGCCAGCAGTTGGGCAGGAGTCAATTCACCCCTCCACTTT. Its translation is CASSWAGVNSPLHF.